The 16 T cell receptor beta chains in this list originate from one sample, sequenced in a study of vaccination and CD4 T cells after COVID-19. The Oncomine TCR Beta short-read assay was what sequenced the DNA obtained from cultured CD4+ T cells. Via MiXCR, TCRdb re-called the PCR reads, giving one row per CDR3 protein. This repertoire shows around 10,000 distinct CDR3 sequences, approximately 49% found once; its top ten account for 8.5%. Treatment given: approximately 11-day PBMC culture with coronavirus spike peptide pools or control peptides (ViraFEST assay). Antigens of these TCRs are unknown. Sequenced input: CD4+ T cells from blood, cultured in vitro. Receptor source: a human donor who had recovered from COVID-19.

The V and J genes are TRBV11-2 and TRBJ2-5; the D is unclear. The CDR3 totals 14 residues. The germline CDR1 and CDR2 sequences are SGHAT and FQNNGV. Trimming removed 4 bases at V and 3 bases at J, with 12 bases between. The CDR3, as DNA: TGTGCCAGCAGCTCCGCCGGGTCGGAAGAGACCCAGTACTTC. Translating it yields CASSSAGSEETQYF.

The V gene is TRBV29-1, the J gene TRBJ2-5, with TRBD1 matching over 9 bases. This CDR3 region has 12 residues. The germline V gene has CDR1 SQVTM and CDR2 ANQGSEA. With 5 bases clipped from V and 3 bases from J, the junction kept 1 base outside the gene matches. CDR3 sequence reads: CSVRTGEETQYF. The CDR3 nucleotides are TGCAGCGTTCGGACAGGGGAAGAGACCCAGTACTTC.

In DNA form, the CDR3 reads TGCAGTGCTATCGGTAGTACTGAAGCTTTCTTT. Translated, it gives CSAIGSTEAFF. This rearrangement joins TRBV20-1 to TRBJ1-1; D call uncertain. Germline values: CDR1 DFQATT, CDR2 SNEGSKA (reference sequence). Trimming took off 4 bases at V and 5 bases at J, with 8 bases between the two ends. The CDR3 runs 11 residues.

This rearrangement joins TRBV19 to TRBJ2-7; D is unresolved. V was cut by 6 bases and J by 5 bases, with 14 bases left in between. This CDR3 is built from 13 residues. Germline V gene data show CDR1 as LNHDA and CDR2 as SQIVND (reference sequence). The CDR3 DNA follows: TGTGCCAGTAGCGAGACTGTCAATGACGAGCAGTACTTC. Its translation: CASSETVNDEQYF.

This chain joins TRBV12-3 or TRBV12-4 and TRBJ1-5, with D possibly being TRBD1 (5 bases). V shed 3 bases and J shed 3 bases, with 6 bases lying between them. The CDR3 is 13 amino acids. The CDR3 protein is CASSLGDNQPQHF. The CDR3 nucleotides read TGTGCCAGCAGTTTGGGGGACAATCAGCCCCAGCATTTT.

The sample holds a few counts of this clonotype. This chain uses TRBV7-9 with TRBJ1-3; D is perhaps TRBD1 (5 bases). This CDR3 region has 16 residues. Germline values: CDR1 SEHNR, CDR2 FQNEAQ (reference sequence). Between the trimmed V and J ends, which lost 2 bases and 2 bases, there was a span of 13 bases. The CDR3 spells CASSLLLGGAGNTIYF. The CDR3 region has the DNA TGTGCCAGCAGCTTATTACTAGGAGGGGCTGGAAACACCATATATTTT.

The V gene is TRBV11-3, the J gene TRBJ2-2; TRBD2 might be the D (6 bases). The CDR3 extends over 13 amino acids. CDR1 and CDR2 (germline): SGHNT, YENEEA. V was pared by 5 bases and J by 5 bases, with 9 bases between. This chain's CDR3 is CASSPRGTGELFF. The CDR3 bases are TGTGCCAGCAGCCCCCGGGGGACCGGGGAGCTGTTTTTT.

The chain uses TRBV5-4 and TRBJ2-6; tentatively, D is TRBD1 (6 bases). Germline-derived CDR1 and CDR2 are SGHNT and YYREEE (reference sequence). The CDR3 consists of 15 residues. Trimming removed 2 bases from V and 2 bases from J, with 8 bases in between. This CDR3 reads CASSFTGTGANVLTF. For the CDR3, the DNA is TGTGCCAGCAGCTTTACAGGGACTGGGGCCAACGTCCTGACTTTC.

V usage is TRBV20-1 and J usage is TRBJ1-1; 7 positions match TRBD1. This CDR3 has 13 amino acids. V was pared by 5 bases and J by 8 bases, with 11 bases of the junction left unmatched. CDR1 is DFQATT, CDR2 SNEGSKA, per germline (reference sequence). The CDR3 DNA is TGCAGTGCTCCCGGACAGGCCCCAACCGAAGCTTTCTTT. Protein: CSAPGQAPTEAFF.

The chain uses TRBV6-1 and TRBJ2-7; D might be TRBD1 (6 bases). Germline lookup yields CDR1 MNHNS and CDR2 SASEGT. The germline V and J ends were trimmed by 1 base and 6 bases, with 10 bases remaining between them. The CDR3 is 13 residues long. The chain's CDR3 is CASSEGRGTEQYF. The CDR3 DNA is TGTGCCAGCAGTGAAGGCAGGGGTACCGAGCAGTACTTC.

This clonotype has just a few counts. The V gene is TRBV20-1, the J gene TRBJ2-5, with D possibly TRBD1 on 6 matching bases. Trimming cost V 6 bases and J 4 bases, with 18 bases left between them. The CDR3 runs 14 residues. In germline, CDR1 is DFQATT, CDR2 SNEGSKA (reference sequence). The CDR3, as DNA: TGCAGTGCCATAGGAGGACAGCTCACAGAGACCCAGTACTTC. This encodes CSAIGGQLTETQYF.

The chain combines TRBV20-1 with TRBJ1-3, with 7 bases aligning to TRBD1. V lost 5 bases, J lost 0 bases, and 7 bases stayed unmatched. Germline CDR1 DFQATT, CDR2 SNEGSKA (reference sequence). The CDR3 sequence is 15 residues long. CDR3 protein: CSAAGTANSGNTIYF. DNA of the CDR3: TGCAGTGCTGCCGGGACAGCGAACTCTGGAAACACCATATATTTT.

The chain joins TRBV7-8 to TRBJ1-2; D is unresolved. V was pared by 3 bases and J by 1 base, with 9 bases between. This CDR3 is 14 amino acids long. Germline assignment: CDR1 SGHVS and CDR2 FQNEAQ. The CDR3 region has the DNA TGTGCCAGCAGCTTGCGGACCGTTAACTATGGCTACACCTTC. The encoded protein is CASSLRTVNYGYTF.

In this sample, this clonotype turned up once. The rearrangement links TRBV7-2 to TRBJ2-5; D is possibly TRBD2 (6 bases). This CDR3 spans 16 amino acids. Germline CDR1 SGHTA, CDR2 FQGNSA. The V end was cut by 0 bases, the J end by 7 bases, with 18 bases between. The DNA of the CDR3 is TGTGCCAGCAGCTTAGCGTGGGGGACTCAGGGTGGGACCCAGTACTTC. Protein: CASSLAWGTQGGTQYF.

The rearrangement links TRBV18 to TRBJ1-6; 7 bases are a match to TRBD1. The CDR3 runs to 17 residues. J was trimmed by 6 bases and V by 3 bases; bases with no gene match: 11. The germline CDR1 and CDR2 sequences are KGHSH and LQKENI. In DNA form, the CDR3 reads TGTGCCAGCTCACCCCAACAACAGGGGAATAGTAATTCACCCCTCCACTTT. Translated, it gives CASSPQQQGNSNSPLHF.

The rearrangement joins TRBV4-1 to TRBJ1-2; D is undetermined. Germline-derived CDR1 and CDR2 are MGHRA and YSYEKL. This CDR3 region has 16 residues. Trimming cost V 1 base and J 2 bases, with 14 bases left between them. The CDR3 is CASSQVERVGNYGYTF. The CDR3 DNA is TGCGCCAGCAGCCAAGTTGAACGGGTAGGGAACTATGGCTACACCTTC.